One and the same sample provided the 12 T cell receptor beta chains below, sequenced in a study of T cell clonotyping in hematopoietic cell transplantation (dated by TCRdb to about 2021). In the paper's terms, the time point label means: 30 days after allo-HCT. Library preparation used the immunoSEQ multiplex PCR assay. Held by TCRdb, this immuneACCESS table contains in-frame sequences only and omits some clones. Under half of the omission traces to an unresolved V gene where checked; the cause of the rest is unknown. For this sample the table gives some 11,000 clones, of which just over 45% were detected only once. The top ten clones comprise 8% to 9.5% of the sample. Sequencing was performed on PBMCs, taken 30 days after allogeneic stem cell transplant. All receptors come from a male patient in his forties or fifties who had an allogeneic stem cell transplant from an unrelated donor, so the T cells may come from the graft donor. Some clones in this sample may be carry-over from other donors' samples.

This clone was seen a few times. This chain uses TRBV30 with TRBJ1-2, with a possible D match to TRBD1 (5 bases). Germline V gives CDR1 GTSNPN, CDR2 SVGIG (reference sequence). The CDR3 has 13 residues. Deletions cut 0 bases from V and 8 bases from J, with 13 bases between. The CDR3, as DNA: TGTGCCTGGAGTGTACGGGGGAGTGGGGGCTACACCTTC. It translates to CAWSVRGSGGYTF.

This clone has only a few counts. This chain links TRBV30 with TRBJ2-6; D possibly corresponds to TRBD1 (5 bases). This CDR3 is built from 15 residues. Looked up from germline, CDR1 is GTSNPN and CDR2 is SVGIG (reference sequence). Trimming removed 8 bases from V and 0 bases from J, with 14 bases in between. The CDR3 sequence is CAQSDRVSGANVLTF. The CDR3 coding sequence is TGTGCCCAGAGCGACAGAGTCTCTGGGGCCAACGTCCTGACTTTC.

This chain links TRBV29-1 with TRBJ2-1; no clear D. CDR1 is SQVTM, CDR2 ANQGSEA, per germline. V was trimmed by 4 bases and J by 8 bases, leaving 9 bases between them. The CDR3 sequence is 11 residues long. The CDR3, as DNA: TGCAGCGTTGTACTATTCGATGAGCAGTTCTTC. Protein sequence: CSVVLFDEQFF.

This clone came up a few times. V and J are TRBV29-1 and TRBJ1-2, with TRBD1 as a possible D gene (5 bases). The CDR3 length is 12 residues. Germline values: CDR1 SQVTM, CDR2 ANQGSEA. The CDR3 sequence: CSVREGILGYTF. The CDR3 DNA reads TGCAGTGTCCGTGAGGGGATCCTCGGCTACACCTTC.

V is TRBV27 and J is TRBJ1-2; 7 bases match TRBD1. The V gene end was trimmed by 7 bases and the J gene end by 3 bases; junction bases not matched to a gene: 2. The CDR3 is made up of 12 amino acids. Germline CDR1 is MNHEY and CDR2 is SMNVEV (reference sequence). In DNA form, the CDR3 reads TGTGCCAGCAAGGGACAGTACTATGGCTACACCTTC. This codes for CASKGQYYGYTF.

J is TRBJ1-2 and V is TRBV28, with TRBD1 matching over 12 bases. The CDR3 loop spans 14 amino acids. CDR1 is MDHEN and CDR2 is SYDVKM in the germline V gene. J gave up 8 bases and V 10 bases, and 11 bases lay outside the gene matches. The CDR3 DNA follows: TGTGCCACCCGAACGGGACAGGGGGCGCGGGGCTACACCTTC. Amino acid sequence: CATRTGQGARGYTF.

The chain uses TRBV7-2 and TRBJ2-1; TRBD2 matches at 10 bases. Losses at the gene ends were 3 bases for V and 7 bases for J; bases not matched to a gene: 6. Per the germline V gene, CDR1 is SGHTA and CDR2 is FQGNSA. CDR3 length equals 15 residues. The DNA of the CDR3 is TGTGCCAGCAGCTTTCTAGCGGGAGTTGGGAATGAGCAGTTCTTC. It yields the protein CASSFLAGVGNEQFF.

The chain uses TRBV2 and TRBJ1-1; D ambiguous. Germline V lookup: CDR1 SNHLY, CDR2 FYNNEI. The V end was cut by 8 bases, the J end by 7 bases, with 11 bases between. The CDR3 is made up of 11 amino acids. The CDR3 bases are TGTGCCAGCGCTTACGTGGGTGAAGCTTTCTTT. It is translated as CASAYVGEAFF.

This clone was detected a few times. Here the CDR3 DNA reads TGTGCCAGCAGCTTAGGTCCCCAGGGGTCCTACGAGCAGTACTTC. It encodes CASSLGPQGSYEQYF. This chain links TRBV7-9 with TRBJ2-7; TRBD1 might be the D (6 bases). This CDR3 has 15 residues. CDR1 is SEHNR, CDR2 FQNEAQ, per germline (reference sequence). Trimming took 1 base from V and 1 from J, leaving 11 bases between them.

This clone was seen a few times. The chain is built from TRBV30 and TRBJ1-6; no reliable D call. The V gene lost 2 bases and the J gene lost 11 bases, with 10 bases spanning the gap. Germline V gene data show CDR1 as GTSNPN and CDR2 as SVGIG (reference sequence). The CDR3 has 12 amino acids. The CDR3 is CAWSYPGAPLHF. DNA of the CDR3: TGTGCCTGGAGTTATCCGGGTGCACCCCTCCACTTT. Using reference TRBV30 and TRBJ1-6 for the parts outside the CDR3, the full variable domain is SQTIHQWPATLVQPVGSPLSLECTVEGTSNPNLYWYRQAAGRGLQLLFYSVGIGQISSEVPQNLSASRPQDRQFILSSKKLLLSDSGFYLCAWSYPGAPLHFGNGTRLTVT.

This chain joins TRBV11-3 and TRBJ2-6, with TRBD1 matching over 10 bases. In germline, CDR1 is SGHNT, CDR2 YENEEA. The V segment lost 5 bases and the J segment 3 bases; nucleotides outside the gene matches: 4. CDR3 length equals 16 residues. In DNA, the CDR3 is TGTGCCAGCAGCCGGGACAGGGGAAGTGGGGCCAACGTCCTGACTTTC. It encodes CASSRDRGSGANVLTF.

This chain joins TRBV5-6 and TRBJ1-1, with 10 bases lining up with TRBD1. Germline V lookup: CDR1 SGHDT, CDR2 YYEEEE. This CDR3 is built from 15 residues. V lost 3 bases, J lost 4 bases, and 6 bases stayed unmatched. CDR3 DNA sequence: TGTGCCAGCAGCTCCCCGGGACAGGGGCCCACTGAAGCTTTCTTT. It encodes CASSSPGQGPTEAFF.